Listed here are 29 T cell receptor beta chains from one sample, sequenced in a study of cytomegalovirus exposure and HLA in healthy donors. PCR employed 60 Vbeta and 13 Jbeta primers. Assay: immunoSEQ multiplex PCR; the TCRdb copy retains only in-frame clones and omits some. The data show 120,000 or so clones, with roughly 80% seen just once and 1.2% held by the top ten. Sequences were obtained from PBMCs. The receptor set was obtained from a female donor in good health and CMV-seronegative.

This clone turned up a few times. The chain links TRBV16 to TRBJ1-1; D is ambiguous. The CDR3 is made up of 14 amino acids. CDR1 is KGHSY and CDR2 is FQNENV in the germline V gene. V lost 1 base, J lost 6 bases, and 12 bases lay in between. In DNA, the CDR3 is TGTGCCAGCAGCCAATTCTCCACTAGGGCTGAAGCTTTCTTT. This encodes CASSQFSTRAEAFF.

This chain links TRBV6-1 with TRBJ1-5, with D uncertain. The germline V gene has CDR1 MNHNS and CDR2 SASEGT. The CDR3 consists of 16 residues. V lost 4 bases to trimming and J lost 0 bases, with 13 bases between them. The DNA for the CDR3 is TGTGCCAGCAGTGGAGGGCTGATATATAGCAATCAGCCCCAGCATTTT. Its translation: CASSGGLIYSNQPQHF.

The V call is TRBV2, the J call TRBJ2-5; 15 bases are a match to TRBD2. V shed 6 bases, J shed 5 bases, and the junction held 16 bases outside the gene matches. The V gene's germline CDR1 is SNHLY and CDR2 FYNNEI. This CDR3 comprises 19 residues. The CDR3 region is CASSAGLAGGPGRAETQYF. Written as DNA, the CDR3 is TGTGCCAGCAGCGCCGGACTAGCGGGGGGGCCCGGTCGTGCGGAGACCCAGTACTTC. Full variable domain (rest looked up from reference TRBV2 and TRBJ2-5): EPEVTQTPSHQVTQMGQEVILRCVPISNHLYFYWYRQILGQKVEFLVSFYNNEISEKSEIFDDQFSVERPDGSNFTLKIRSTKLEDSAMYFCASSAGLAGGPGRAETQYFGPGTRLLVL.

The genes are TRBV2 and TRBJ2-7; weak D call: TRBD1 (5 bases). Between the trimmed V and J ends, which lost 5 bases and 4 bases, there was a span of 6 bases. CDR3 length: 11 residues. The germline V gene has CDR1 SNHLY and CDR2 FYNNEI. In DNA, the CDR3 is TGTGCCAGCAGTCAGGGATACGAGCAGTACTTC. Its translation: CASSQGYEQYF.

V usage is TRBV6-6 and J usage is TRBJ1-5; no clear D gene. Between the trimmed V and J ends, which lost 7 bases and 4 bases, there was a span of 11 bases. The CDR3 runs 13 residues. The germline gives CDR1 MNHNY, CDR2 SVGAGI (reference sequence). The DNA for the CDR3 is TGTGCCAGCATACTCGGGAGGAATCAGCCCCAGCATTTT. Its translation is CASILGRNQPQHF.

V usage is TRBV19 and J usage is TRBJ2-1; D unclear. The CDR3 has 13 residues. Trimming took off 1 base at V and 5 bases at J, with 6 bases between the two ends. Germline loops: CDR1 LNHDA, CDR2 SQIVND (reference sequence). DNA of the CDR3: TGTGCCAGTAGTATAGGGTACAACAATGAGCAGTTCTTC. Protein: CASSIGYNNEQFF.

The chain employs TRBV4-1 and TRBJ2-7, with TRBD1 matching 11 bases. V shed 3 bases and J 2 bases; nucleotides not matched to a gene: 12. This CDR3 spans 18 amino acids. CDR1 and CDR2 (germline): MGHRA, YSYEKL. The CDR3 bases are TGCGCCAGCAGCCATGCATTGACCGGGACAGGGGGGACCTACGAGCAGTACTTC. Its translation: CASSHALTGTGGTYEQYF.

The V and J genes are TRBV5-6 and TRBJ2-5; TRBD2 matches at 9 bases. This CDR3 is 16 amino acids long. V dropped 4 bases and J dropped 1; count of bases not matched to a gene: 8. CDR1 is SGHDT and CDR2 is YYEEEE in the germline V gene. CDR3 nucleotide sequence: TGTGCCAGCAGCCCGGTAGCGGGAGCTTCCCAAGAGACCCAGTACTTC. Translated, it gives CASSPVAGASQETQYF.

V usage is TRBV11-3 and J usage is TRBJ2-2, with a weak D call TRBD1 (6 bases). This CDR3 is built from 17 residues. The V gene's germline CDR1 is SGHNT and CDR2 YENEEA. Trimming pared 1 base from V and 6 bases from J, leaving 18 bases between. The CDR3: CASSLAPSRGSAGELFF. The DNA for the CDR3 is TGTGCCAGCAGCTTAGCTCCCAGCAGGGGATCGGCCGGGGAGCTGTTTTTT.

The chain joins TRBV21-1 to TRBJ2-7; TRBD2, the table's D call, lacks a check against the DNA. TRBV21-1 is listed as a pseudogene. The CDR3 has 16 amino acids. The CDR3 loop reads CASSKCSGTSGYERYF. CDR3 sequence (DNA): TGTGCCAGCAGCAAATGTTCCGGGACTAGCGGATACGAGCGGTACTTC.

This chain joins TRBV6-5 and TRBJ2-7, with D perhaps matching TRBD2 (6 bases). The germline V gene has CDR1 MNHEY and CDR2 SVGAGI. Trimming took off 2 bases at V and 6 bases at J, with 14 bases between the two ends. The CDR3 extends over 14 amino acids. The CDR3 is CASSYRGMGGEQYF. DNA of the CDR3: TGTGCCAGCAGTTACAGGGGAATGGGGGGCGAGCAGTACTTC.

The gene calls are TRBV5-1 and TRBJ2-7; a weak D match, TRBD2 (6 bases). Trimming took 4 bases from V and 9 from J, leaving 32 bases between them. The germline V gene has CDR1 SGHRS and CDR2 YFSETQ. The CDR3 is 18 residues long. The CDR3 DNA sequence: TGCGCCAGCAGCCCCGACTGGTTGCGGCGGGGACTTGACAAGGCGCAGTACTTC. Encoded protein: CASSPDWLRRGLDKAQYF.

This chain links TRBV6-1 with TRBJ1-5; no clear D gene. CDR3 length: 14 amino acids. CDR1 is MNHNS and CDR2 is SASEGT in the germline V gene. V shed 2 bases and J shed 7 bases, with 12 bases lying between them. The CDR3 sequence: CASSESSRIQPQHF. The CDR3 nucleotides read TGTGCCAGCAGTGAATCTTCGAGAATACAGCCCCAGCATTTT.

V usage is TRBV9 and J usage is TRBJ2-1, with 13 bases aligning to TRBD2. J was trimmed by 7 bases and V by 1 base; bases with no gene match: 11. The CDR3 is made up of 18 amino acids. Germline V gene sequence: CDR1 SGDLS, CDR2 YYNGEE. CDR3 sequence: CASSVTSLGLAGVNEQFF. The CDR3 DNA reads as TGTGCCAGCAGCGTAACCTCCCTCGGACTAGCGGGAGTGAATGAGCAGTTCTTC.

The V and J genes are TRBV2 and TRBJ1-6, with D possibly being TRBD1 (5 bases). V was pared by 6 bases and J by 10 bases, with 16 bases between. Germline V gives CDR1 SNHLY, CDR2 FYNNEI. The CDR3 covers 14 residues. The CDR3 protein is CASRPNQGGSPLHF. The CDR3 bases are TGTGCCAGCAGGCCTAATCAGGGAGGGTCACCCCTCCACTTT.

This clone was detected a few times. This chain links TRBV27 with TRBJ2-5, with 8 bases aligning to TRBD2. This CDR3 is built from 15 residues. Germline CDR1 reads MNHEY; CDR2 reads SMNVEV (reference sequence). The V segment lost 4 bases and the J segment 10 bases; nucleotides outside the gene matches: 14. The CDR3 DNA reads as TGTGCCAGCAGTTCACCGGGAGCGGGAGTTAGGGACCAGTACTTC. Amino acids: CASSSPGAGVRDQYF.

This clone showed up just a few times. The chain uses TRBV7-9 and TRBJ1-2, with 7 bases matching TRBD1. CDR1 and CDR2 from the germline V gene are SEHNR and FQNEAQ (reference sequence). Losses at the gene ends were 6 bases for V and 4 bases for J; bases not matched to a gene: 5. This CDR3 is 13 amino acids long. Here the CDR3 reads CASRFPGGYGYTF. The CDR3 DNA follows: TGTGCCAGCAGGTTCCCAGGGGGCTATGGCTACACCTTC.

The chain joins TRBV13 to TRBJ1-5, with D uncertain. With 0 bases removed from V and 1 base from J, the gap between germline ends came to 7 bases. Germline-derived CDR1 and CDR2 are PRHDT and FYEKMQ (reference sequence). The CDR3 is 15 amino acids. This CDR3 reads CASSLGPGSNQPQHF. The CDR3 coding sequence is TGTGCCAGCAGCTTAGGGCCGGGAAGCAATCAGCCCCAGCATTTT.

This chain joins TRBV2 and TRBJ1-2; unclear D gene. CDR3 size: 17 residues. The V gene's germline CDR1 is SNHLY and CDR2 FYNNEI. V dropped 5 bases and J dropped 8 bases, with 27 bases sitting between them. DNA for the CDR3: TGTGCCAGCAGTATGTCACGCAGAGGAACCGAAAGAGGGGGCTACACCTTC. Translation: CASSMSRRGTERGGYTF.

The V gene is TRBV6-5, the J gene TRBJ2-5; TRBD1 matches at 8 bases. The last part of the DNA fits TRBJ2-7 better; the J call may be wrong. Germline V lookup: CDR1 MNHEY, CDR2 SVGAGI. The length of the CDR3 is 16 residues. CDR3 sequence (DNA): TGTGCCAGCAGTTCCCCGCGAACCGGACAGGGCTACGAGCAGTACTTC. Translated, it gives CASSSPRTGQGYEQYF.

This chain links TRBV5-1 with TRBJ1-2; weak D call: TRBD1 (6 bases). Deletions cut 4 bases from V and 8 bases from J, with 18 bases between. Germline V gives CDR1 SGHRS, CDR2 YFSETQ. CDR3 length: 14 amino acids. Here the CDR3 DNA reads TGCGCCAGCAGCGTTTCAGGGGTAGGACAGGGCTACACCTTC. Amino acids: CASSVSGVGQGYTF.

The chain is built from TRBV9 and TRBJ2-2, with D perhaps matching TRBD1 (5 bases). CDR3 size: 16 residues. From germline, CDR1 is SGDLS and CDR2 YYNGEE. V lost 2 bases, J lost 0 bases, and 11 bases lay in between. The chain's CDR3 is CASSVWGRANTGELFF. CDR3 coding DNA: TGTGCCAGCAGCGTTTGGGGCCGAGCGAACACCGGGGAGCTGTTTTTT.

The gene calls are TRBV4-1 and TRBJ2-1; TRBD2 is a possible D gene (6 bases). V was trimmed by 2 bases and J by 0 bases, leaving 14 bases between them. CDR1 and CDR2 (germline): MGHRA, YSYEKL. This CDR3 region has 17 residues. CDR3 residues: CASSQKWDWSSYNEQFF. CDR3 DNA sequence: TGCGCCAGCAGCCAAAAATGGGACTGGAGCTCCTACAATGAGCAGTTCTTC.

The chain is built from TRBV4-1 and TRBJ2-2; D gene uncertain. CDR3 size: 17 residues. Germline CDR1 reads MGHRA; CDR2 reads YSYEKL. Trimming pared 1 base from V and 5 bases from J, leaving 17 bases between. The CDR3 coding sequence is TGCGCCAGCAGCCAAGTGAATGATGGTTTCCGGACCGGGGAGCTGTTTTTT. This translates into CASSQVNDGFRTGELFF.

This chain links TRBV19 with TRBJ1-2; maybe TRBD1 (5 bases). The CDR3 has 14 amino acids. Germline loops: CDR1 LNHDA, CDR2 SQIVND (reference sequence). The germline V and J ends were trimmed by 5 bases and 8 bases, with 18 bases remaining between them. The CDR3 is CASSASQVVSGYTF. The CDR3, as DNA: TGTGCCAGTAGTGCCTCACAGGTTGTATCCGGCTACACCTTC.

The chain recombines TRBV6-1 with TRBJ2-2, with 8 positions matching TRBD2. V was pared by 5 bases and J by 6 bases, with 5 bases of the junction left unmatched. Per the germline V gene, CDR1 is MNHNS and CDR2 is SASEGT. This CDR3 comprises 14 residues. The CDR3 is CASSPGTRAGELFF. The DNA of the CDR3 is TGTGCCAGCAGTCCCGGGACTAGGGCCGGGGAGCTGTTTTTT.

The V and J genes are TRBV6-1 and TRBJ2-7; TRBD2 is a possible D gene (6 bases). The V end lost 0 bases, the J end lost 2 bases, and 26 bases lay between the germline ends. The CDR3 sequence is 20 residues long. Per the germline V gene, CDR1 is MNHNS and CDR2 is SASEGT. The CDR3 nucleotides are TGTGCCAGCAGTGAAGCGCTTCTGGAGGGTTTTGCCGGGGAACCCTACGAGCAGTACTTC. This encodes CASSEALLEGFAGEPYEQYF.

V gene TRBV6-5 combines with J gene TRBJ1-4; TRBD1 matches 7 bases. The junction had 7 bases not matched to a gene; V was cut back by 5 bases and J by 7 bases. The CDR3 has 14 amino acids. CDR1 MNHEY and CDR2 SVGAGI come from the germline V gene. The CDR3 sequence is CASSRDRAAEKLFF. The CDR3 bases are TGTGCCAGCAGTCGGGACAGAGCCGCTGAAAAACTGTTTTTT.

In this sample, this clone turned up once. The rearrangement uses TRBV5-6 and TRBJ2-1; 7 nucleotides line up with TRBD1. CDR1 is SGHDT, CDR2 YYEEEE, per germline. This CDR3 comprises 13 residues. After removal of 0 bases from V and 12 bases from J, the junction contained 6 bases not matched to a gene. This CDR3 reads CASSLGEDRVQFF. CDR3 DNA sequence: TGTGCCAGCAGCTTGGGGGAAGACAGGGTGCAGTTCTTC.